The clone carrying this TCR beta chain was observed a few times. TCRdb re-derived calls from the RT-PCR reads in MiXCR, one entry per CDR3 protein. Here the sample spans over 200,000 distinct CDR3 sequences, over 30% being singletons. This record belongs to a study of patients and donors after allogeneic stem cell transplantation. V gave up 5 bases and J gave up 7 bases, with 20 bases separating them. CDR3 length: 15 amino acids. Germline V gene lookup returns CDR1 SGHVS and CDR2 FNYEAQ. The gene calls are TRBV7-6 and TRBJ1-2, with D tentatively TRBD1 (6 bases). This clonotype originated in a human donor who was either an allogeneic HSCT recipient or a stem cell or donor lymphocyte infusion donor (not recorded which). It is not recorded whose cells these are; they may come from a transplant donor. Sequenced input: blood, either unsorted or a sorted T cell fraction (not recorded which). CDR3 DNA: TGTGCCAGCAGCCGACGACAGGACGCATTGGGTGGCTACACCTTC. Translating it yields CASSRRQDALGGYTF.